This T cell receptor (beta chain) was observed in a study of siplizumab effects on memory and regulatory T cells. The CDR3 length is 15 residues. Trimming pared 0 bases from V and 3 bases from J, leaving 12 bases between. The germline V gene has CDR1 LGHNT and CDR2 FRNRAP. Whole-study results and caveats: The study found that siplizumab significantly reduced alloreactive sequences traceable to unstimulated CD4+ memory cells. Mappable alloreactive CD4+ clones came from Treg cells about 65% of the time on average with siplizumab, against about 26% in controls. Suppression by proliferating Tregs derived from siplizumab cultures was not verified.

On this clone: The antigen remains unidentified.

Some clones are missing from TCRdb's copy, which holds only in-frame ones; the method was immunoSEQ multiplex PCR. Among 80,000 to 130,000 clones listed, more than 85% were seen once. The gene calls are TRBV12-5 and TRBJ2-7; tentatively, D is TRBD2 (6 bases). The receptor comes from a human donor in good health. Some clones in this sample may be carry-over from other donors' samples. Source material: CD4+ T cells sorted from blood. The CDR3 region is CASGLVPGVSYEQYF. For the CDR3, the DNA is TGTGCTAGTGGTTTGGTACCGGGAGTAAGCTACGAGCAGTACTTC.